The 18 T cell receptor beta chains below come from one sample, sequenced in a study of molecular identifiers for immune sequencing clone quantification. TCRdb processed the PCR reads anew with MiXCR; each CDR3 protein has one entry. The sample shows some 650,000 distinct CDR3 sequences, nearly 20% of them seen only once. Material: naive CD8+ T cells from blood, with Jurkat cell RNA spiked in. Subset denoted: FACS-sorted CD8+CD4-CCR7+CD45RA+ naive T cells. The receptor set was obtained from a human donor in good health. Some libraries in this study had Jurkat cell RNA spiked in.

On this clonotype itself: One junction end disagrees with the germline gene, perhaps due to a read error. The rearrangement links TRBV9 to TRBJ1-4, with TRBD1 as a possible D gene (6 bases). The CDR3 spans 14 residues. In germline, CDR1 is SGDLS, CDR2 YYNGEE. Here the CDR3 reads CASSLGATNEKRFF. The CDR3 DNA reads TGTGCCAGCAGCCTGGGGGCGACTAATGAAAAACGGTTTTTT.

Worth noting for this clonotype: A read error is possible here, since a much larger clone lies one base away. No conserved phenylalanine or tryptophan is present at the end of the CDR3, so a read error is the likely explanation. The CDR3 protein is CSASPDIYSYEQYL. The CDR3 coding sequence is TGCAGTGCTAGCCCGGACATTTACTCCTACGAGCAGTACCTC. The rearrangement links TRBV20-1 to TRBJ2-7, with D tentatively TRBD1 (5 bases). Trimming shortened V by 3 bases and J by 0 bases, and 12 bases separated the two germline ends. CDR3 length equals 14 residues. The V gene's germline CDR1 is DFQATT and CDR2 SNEGSKA (reference sequence).

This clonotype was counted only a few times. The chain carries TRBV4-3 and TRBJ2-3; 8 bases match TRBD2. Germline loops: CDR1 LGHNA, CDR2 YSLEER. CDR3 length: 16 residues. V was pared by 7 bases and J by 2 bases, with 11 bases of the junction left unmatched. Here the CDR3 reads CASTATLAGFTDTQYF. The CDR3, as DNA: TGCGCCAGCACCGCCACGCTAGCGGGCTTCACAGATACGCAGTATTTT.

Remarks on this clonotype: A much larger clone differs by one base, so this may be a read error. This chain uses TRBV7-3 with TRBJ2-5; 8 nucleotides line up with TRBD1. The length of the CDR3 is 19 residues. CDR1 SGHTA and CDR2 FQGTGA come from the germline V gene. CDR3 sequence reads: CASGLIRTGSFQVQETQYF. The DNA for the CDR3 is TGTGCCAGCGGCTTGATTCGGACAGGGTCATTCCAGGTTCAAGAGACCCAGTACTTC.

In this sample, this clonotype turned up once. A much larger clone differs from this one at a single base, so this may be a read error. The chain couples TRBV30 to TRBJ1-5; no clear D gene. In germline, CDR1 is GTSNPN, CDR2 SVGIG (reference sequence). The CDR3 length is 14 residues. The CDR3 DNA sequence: TGTGCCTGGAGTGCGGTGGATAGCAATCAGCCCCGGCATTTT. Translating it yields CAWSAVDSNQPRHF.

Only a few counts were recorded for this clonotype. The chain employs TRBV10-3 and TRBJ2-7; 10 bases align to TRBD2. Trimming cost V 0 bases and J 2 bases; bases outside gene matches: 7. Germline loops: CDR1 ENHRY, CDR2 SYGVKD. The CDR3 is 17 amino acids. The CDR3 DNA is TGTGCCATCAGTGAGTCGATGGCGACTAGCGGGCCCTACGAGCAGTACTTC. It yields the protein CAISESMATSGPYEQYF.

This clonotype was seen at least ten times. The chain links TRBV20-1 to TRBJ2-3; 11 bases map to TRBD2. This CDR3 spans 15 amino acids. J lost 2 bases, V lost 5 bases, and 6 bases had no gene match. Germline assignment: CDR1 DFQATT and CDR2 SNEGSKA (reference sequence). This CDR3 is CSAQTSGGHTDTQYF. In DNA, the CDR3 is TGCAGTGCTCAAACTAGCGGGGGACACACAGATACGCAGTATTTT.

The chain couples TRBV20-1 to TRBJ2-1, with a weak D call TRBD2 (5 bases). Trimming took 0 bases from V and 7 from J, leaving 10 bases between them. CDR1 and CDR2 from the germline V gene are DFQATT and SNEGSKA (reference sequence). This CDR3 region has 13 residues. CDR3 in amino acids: CSARDRLLNEQFF. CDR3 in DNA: TGCAGTGCTAGAGATCGACTATTAAATGAGCAGTTCTTC.

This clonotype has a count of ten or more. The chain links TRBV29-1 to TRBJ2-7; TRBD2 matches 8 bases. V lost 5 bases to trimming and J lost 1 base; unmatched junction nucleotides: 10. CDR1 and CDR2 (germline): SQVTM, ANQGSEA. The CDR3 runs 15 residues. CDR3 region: CSVQGSGGPSYEQYF. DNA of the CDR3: TGCAGCGTTCAGGGGTCGGGAGGGCCGTCCTACGAGCAGTACTTC.

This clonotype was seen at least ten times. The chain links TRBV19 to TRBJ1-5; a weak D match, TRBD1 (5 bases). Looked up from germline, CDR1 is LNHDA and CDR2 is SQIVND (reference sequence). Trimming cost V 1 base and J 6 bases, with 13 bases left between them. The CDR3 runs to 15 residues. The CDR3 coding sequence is TGTGCCAGTAGTATAGGACAGTTGGGGGGTCAGCCCCAGCATTTT. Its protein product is CASSIGQLGGQPQHF.

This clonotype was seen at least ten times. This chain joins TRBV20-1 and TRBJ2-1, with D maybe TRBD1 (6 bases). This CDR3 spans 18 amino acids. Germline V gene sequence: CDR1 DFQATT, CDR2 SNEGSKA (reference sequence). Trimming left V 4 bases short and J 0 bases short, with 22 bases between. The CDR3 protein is CSAKPYRDTIRSYNEQFF. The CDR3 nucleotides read TGCAGTGCTAAACCGTACCGGGACACCATACGCTCCTACAATGAGCAGTTCTTC.

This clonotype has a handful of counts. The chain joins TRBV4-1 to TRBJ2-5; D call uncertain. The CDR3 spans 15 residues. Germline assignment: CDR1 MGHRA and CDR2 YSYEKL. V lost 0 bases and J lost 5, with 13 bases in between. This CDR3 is CASSQDRGSVETQYF. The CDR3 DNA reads TGCGCCAGCAGCCAAGACAGAGGCTCGGTGGAGACCCAGTACTTC.

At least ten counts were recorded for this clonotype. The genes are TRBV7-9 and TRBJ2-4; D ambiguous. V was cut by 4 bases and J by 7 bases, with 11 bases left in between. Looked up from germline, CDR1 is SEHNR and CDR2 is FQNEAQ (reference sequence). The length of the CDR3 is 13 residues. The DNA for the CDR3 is TGTGCCAGCAGCTCCCCGACGGCGAACATTCAGTACTTC. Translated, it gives CASSSPTANIQYF.

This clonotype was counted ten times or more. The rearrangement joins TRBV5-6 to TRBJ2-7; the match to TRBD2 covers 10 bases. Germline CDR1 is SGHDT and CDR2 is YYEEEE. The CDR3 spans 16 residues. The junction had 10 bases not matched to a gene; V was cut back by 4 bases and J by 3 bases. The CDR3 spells CASSEATSGYFYEQYF. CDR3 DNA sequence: TGTGCCAGCAGCGAAGCGACTAGCGGGTACTTCTACGAGCAGTACTTC. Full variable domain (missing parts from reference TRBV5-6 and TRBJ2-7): DAGVTQSPTHLIKTRGQQVTLRCSPKSGHDTVSWYQQALGQGPQFIFQYYEEEERQRGNFPDRFSGHQFPNYSSELNVNALLLGDSALYLCASSEATSGYFYEQYFGPGTRLTVT.

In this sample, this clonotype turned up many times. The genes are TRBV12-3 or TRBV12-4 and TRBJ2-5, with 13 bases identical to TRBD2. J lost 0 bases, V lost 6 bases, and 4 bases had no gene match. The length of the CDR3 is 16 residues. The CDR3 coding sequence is TGTGCCAGCAGACTCGGACTAGCGGGGGACCAAGAGACCCAGTACTTC. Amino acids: CASRLGLAGDQETQYF.

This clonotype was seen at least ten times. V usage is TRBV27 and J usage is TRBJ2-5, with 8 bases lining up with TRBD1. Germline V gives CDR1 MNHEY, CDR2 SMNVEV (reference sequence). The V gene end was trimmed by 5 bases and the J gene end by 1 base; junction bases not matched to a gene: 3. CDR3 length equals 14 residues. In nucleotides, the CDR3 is TGTGCCAGCAGTAGGGGACAGGCCCAAGAGACCCAGTACTTC. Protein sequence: CASSRGQAQETQYF.

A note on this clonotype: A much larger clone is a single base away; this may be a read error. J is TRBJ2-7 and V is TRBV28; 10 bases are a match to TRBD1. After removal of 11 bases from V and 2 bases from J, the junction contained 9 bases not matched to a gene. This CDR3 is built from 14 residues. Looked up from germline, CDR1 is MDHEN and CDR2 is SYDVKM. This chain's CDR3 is CAAVGTGEPYEQYF. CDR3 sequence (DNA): TGTGCCGCCGTCGGGACAGGGGAGCCCTACGAGCAGTACTTC.

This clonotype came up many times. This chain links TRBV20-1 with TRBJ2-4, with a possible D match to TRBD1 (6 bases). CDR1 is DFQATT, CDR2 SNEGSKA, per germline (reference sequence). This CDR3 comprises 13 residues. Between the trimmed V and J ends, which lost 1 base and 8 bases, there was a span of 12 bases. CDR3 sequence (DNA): TGCAGTGCTAGAGGTCAGGGGTGGCACATTCAGTACTTC. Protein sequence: CSARGQGWHIQYF.